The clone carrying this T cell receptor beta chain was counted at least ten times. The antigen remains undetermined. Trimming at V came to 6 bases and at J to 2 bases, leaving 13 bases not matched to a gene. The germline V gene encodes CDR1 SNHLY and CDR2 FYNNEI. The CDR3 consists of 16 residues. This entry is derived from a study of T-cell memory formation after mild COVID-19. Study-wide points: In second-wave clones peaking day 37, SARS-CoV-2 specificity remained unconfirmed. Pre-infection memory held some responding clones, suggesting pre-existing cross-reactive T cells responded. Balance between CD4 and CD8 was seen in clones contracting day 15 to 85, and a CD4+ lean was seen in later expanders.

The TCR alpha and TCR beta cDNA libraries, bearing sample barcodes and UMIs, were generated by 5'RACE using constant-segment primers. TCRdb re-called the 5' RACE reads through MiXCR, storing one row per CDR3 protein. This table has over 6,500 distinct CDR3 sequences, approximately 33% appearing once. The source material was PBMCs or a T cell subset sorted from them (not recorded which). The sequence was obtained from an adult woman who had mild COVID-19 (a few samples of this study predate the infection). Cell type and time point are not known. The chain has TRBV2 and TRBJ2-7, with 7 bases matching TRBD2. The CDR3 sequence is CASSRLAQHVTYEQYF. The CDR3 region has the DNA TGTGCCAGCAGCCGACTAGCACAGCATGTAACCTACGAGCAGTACTTC.